This is a list of T cell receptor beta chains from one sample in a study of T cells after yellow fever vaccination. TCRdb processed the 5' RACE reads anew with MiXCR; each CDR3 protein has one entry. The data contain 250,000 to 300,000 distinct CDR3 sequences, around 9.3% of them singletons. The material sequenced was CD4+ T cells sorted from PBMCs, taken 5 days after the yellow fever booster vaccination. These receptors all come from a man aged 18 to 30 who received the YFV17D yellow fever vaccine. Each CDR3 is given with its conserved first and last residue. D genes are given only for firm matches. Some rows have no size entry. The others give once, few or many, or a class for an expanded clone.

TRBV7-9	few	TRBJ1-5	-	CASTSWSKGGINQPQHF	TGTGCCAGCACGAGCTGGTCGAAAGGGGGGATAAATCAGCCCCAGCATTTT
TRBV4-2	many	TRBJ2-1	-	CASSQGASYNEQFF	TGTGCCAGCAGCCAGGGGGCGTCCTACAATGAGCAGTTCTTC
TRBV12-3/TRBV12-4	many	TRBJ1-2	TRBD1	CASSPYQGDEAYTF	TGTGCCAGCAGTCCGTATCAGGGGGACGAGGCCTACACCTTC
TRBV6-2/TRBV6-3	-	TRBJ1-5	-	CAISLAGFQPQHF	TGTGCCATCTCATTAGCAGGGTTTCAGCCCCAGCATTTT
TRBV20-1	-	TRBJ1-1	-	CSARAVGGREAFF	TGCAGTGCTAGAGCCGTAGGGGGGCGGGAAGCTTTCTTT
TRBV5-4	many	TRBJ1-2	TRBD1	CASSWPGQGAHGYTF	TGTGCCAGCAGCTGGCCGGGACAGGGGGCGCATGGCTACACCTTC
TRBV5-1	many	TRBJ1-2	-	CASSLDGRSNYGYTF	TGCGCCAGCAGCTTGGATGGCCGCTCTAACTATGGCTACACCTTC
TRBV5-1	few	TRBJ2-3	TRBD2	CASSLRGTVSTDTQYF	TGCGCCAGCAGCCTGCGGGGGACCGTAAGCACAGATACGCAGTATTTT
TRBV11-2	many	TRBJ2-7	TRBD2	CASSYTSGGTRSYEQYF	TGTGCCAGCAGCTATACTAGCGGGGGGACGAGATCCTACGAGCAGTACTTC
TRBV5-1	many	TRBJ2-3	TRBD1	CASSTGQGGSTDTQYF	TGCGCCAGCAGCACCGGACAGGGGGGATCCACAGATACGCAGTATTTT
TRBV10-1	-	TRBJ2-7	-	CASRVIRDNEQYF	TGCGCCAGCAGAGTGATCAGGGACAACGAGCAGTACTTC
TRBV9	few	TRBJ1-2	-	CASSSQTALDYGYTF	TGTGCCAGCAGCTCCCAGACAGCGTTAGATTATGGCTACACCTTC
TRBV5-1	few	TRBJ2-1	-	CASSFTGYRQFF	TGCGCCAGCAGCTTTACAGGGTATCGGCAGTTCTTC
TRBV4-1	-	TRBJ1-2	-	CASSQEVLPGSYGYTF	TGCGCCAGCAGCCAAGAAGTCCTCCCGGGATCCTATGGCTACACCTTC
TRBV20-1	many	TRBJ1-1	-	CSAREGPNTEAFF	TGCAGTGCTAGAGAGGGGCCTAACACTGAAGCTTTCTTT
TRBV28	many	TRBJ2-1	-	CASTTVRGINEQFF	TGTGCCAGCACCACGGTCCGGGGAATCAATGAGCAGTTCTTC
TRBV4-3	many	TRBJ2-5	-	CASSQDLTRSETQYF	TGCGCCAGCAGCCAAGATCTAACTCGATCCGAGACCCAGTACTTC
TRBV6-6	-	TRBJ1-2	TRBD1	CASSYSAGTGGYGYTF	TGTGCCAGCAGTTACTCGGCCGGGACAGGGGGCTATGGCTACACCTTC
TRBV12-3/TRBV12-4	many	TRBJ2-7	-	CASSGRPTAYEQYF	TGTGCCAGCAGTGGGAGGCCCACCGCCTACGAGCAGTACTTC
TRBV12-3/TRBV12-4	few	TRBJ1-4	-	CASAINSGFIEKLFF	TGTGCCAGCGCCATTAACAGCGGGTTTATTGAAAAACTGTTTTTT
TRBV3-1	-	TRBJ2-1	TRBD2	CASSPYSVAGNEQFF	TGTGCCAGCAGCCCCTACTCGGTAGCGGGGAATGAGCAGTTCTTC
TRBV7-2	-	TRBJ2-3	-	CASSLEPSTDTQYF	TGTGCCAGCAGCCTCGAACCAAGCACAGATACGCAGTATTTT
TRBV19	-	TRBJ1-2	TRBD1	CASRDRDRAYGYTF	TGTGCCAGTAGGGACCGGGACAGGGCCTATGGCTACACCTTC
TRBV12-3/TRBV12-4	few	TRBJ2-6	-	CASSSGTATSGANVLTF	TGTGCCAGCAGTTCCGGGACGGCGACCTCTGGGGCCAACGTCCTGACTTTC
TRBV7-2	many	TRBJ2-1	TRBD2	CASSWIAGGPDNEQFF	TGTGCCAGCAGCTGGATAGCGGGGGGGCCTGACAATGAGCAGTTCTTC
TRBV5-1	-	TRBJ2-5	-	CASSLNPAETQYF	TGCGCCAGCAGCCTGAACCCGGCCGAGACCCAGTACTTC
TRBV6-1	few	TRBJ2-1	TRBD2	CASSDASGAYNEQFF	TGTGCCAGCAGTGATGCTAGCGGGGCCTACAATGAGCAGTTCTTC
TRBV23-1	-	TRBJ1-6	-	CASSQNSPLHF	TGCGCCAGCAGTCAAAATTCACCCCTCCACTTT
TRBV4-3	few	TRBJ2-3	-	CASSQGSANLDTQYF	TGCGCCAGCAGCCAGGGTAGCGCGAATCTTGATACGCAGTATTTT
TRBV4-2	-	TRBJ2-1	TRBD2	CASSQSGGYNEQFF	TGTGCCAGCAGCCAAAGCGGGGGCTACAATGAGCAGTTCTTC
TRBV7-2	-	TRBJ1-1	-	CASSLRDPGGNTEAFF	TGTGCCAGCAGCTTGCGCGATCCGGGGGGTAACACTGAAGCTTTCTTT
TRBV20-1	-	TRBJ2-5	-	CSARRGGETQYF	TGCAGTGCTAGGCGAGGGGGAGAGACCCAGTACTTC
TRBV9	many	TRBJ2-1	-	CASSPRAESSYNEQFF	TGTGCCAGCAGCCCACGGGCAGAGAGCTCCTACAATGAGCAGTTCTTC
TRBV5-6	-	TRBJ1-5	-	CASSLGIHQPQHF	TGTGCCAGCAGCTTGGGCATACATCAGCCCCAGCATTTT
TRBV12-3/TRBV12-4	-	TRBJ1-1	-	CASSEVIGTEAFF	TGTGCCAGCAGTGAAGTCATAGGCACTGAAGCTTTCTTT
TRBV18	-	TRBJ2-7	TRBD1	CASSPQGADYEQYF	TGTGCCAGCTCACCACAGGGGGCGGACTACGAGCAGTACTTC
TRBV12-3/TRBV12-4	many	TRBJ1-1	-	CASSLNGRNTEAFF	TGTGCCAGCAGTTTAAACGGAAGAAACACTGAAGCTTTCTTT
TRBV5-5	few	TRBJ1-6	-	CASSQSFTSYNSPLHF	TGTGCCAGCAGCCAATCCTTTACTTCCTATAATTCACCCCTCCACTTT
TRBV7-2	few	TRBJ1-1	-	CASSLRPAMNTEAFF	TGTGCCAGCAGCTTACGTCCTGCAATGAACACTGAAGCTTTCTTT
TRBV19	-	TRBJ1-3	-	CASSIAGSSGNTIYF	TGTGCCAGTAGTATCGCCGGGAGCTCTGGAAACACCATATATTTT
TRBV5-1	many	TRBJ2-7	-	CASSLVSPHYEQYF	TGCGCCAGCAGCTTGGTGTCGCCCCACTACGAGCAGTACTTC
TRBV12-3/TRBV12-4	few	TRBJ2-5	-	CASSEQGPQETQYF	TGTGCCAGCAGTGAACAGGGACCCCAAGAGACCCAGTACTTC
TRBV18	many	TRBJ2-3	-	CASSPSGTDTQYF	TGTGCCAGCAGCCCGAGCGGCACAGATACGCAGTATTTT
TRBV11-2	few	TRBJ2-2	-	CASSLIGAGELFF	TGTGCCAGCAGCTTAATAGGGGCCGGGGAGCTGTTTTTT
TRBV6-5	-	TRBJ2-3	-	CASSYSYGTATDTQYF	TGTGCCAGCAGTTACTCATACGGGACTGCCACAGATACGCAGTATTTT
TRBV20-1	-	TRBJ2-2	TRBD2	CSARRLAGGPRANTGELFF	TGCAGTGCCCGGAGACTAGCGGGGGGACCCCGCGCGAACACCGGGGAGCTGTTTTTT
TRBV5-4	many	TRBJ2-3	-	CASSLASTHTDTQYF	TGTGCCAGCAGCTTGGCGTCTACCCACACAGATACGCAGTATTTT
TRBV2	-	TRBJ2-6	-	CASLGLPGANVLTF	TGTGCCAGTCTGGGTCTTCCTGGGGCCAACGTCCTGACTTTC
TRBV5-1	many	TRBJ1-2	-	CASSFSGDYGYTF	TGCGCCAGCAGCTTCTCAGGGGACTATGGCTACACCTTC
TRBV6-2/TRBV6-3	many	TRBJ1-6	-	CASSYTYSPLHF	TGTGCCAGCAGTTACACTTATTCACCCCTCCACTTT
TRBV4-2	few	TRBJ1-5	-	CASSQDPGGGQPQHF	TGTGCCAGCAGCCAAGATCCCGGGGGTGGCCAGCCCCAGCATTTT
TRBV6-2/TRBV6-3	many	TRBJ2-5	-	CASGQVQETQYF	TGTGCCAGCGGTCAGGTTCAAGAGACCCAGTACTTC